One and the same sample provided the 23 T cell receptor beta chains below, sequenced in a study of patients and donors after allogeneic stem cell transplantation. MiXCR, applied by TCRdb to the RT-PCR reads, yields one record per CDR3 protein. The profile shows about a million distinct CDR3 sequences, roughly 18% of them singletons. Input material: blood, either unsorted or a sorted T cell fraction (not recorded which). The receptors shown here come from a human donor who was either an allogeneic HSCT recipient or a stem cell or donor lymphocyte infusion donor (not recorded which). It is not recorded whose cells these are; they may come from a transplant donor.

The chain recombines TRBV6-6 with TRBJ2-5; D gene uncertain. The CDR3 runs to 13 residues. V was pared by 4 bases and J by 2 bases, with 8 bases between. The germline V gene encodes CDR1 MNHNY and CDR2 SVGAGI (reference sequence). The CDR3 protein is CASSSITQETQYF. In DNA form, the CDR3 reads TGTGCCAGCAGTTCTATCACACAAGAGACCCAGTACTTC.

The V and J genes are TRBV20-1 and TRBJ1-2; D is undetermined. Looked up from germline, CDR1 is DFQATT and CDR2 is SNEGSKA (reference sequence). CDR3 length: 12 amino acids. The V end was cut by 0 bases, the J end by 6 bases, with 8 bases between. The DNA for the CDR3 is TGCAGTGCTAGAGATATGAGTCATGGCTACACCTTC. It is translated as CSARDMSHGYTF.

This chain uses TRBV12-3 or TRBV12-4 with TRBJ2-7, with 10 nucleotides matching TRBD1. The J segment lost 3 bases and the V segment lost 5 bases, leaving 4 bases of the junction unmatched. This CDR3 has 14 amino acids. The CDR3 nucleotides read TGTGCCAGCAGTACCCGGACAGGGGGCTACGAGCAGTACTTC. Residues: CASSTRTGGYEQYF.

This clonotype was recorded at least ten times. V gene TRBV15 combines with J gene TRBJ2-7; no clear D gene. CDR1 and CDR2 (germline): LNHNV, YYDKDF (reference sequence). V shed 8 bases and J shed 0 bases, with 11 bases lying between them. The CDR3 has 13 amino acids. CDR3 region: CATSLADSYEQYF. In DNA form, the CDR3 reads TGTGCCACCTCCCTGGCTGACTCCTACGAGCAGTACTTC.

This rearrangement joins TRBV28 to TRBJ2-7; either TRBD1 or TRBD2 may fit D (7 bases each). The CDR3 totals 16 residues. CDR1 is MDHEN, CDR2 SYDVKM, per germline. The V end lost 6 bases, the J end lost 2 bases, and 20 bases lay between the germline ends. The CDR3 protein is CASSLAALGQTYEQYF. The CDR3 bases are TGTGCCAGCAGCCTAGCGGCGCTGGGACAGACCTACGAGCAGTACTTC.

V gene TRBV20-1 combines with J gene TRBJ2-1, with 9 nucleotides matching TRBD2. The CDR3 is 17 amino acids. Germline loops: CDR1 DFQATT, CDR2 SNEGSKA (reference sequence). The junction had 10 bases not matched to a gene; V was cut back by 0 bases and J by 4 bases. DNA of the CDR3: TGCAGTGCTAGAGATGCGGCCAGGACTAGCGAGTACAATGAGCAGTTCTTC. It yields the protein CSARDAARTSEYNEQFF.

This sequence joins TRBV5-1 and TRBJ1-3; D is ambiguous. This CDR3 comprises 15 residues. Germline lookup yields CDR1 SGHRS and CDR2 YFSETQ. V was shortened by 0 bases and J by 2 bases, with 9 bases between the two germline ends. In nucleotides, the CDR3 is TGCGCCAGCAGCTTGGGGACGTCCACTGGAAACACCATATATTTT. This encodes CASSLGTSTGNTIYF.

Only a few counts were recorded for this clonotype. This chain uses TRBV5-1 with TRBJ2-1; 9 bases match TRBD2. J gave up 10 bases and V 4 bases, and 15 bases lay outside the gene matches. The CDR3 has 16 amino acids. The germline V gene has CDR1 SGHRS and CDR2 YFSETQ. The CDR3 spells CASSTTGTLSGREQFF. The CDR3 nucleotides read TGCGCCAGCAGCACAACCGGGACACTTAGCGGGAGAGAGCAGTTCTTC.

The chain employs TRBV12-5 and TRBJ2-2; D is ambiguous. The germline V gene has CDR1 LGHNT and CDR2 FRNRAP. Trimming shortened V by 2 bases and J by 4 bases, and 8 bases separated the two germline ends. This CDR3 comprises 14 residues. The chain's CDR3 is CASGLSQFTGELFF. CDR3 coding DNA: TGTGCTAGTGGTTTGTCCCAGTTCACCGGGGAGCTGTTTTTT.

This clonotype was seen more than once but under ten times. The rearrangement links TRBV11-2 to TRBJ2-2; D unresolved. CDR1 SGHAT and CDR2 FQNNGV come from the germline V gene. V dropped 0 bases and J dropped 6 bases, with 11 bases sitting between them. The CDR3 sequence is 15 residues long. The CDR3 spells CASSLDPNWPGELFF. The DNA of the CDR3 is TGTGCCAGCAGCTTAGATCCTAATTGGCCCGGGGAGCTGTTTTTT.

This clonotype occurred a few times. Here the CDR3 reads CASRLRLAGGPKDTQYF. As DNA, the CDR3 is TGTGCCAGCAGATTAAGACTAGCGGGAGGGCCTAAGGATACGCAGTATTTT. V gene TRBV12-3 or TRBV12-4 combines with J gene TRBJ2-3; 14 positions match TRBD2. The V and J ends lost 6 bases and 6 bases, in that order; junction bases with no gene match: 11. The CDR3 has 17 amino acids.

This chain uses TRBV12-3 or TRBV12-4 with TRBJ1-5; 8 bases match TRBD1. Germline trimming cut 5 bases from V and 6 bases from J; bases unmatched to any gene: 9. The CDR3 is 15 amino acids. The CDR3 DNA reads TGTGCCAGCAGTACCGGACAGGGTTCGGTTCAGCCCCAGCATTTT. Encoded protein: CASSTGQGSVQPQHF.

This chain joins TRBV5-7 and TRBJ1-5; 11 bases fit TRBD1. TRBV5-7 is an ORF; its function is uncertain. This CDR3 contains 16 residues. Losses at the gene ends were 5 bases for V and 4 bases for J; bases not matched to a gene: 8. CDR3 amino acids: CASREWDRGLNQPQHF. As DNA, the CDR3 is TGTGCCAGCAGAGAGTGGGACAGGGGGTTGAATCAGCCCCAGCATTTT.

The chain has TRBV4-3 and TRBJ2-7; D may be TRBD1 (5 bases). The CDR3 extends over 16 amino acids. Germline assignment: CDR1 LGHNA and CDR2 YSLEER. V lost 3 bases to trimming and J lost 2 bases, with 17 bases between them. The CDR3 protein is CASSQALRTHTYEQYF. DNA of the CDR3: TGCGCCAGCAGCCAGGCCTTGAGGACACACACCTACGAGCAGTACTTC.

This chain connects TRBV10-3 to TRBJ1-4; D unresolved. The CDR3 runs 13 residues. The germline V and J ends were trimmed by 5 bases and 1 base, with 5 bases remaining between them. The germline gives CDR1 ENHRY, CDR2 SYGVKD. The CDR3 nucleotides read TGTGCCATCAGTAGAAGAACTAATGAAAAACTGTTTTTT. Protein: CAISRRTNEKLFF.

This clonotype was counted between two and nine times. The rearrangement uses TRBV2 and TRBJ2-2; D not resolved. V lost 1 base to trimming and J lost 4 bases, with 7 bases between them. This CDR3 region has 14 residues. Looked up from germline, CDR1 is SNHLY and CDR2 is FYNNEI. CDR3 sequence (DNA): TGTGCCAGCAGTGAAGGCCGACCCACCGGGGAGCTGTTTTTT. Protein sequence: CASSEGRPTGELFF.

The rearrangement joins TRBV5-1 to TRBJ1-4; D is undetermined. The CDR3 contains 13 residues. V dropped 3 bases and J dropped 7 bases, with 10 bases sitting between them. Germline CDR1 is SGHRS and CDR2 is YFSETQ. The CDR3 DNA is TGCGCCAGCAGCTACCGGGAGGGTGAAAAACTGTTTTTT. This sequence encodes CASSYREGEKLFF.

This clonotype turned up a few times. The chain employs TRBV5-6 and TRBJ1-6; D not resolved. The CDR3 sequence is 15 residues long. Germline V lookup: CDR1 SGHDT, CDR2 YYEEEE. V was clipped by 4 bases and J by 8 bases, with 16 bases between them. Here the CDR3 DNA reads TGTGCCAGCAGCGACCGTTTACGTGACTATTCACCCCTCCACTTT. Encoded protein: CASSDRLRDYSPLHF.

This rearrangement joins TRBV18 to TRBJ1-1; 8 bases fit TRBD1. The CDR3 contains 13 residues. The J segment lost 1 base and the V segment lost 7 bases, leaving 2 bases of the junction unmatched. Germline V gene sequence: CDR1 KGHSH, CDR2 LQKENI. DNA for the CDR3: TGTGCCAGCTTAGGACAGGGGAACACTGAAGCTTTCTTT. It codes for CASLGQGNTEAFF.

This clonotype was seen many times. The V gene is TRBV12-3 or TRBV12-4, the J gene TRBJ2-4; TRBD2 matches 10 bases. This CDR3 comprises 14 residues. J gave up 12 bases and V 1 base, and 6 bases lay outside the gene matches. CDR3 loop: CASSLGLAGDRQYF. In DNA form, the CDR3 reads TGTGCCAGCAGTTTAGGACTAGCGGGTGATCGTCAGTACTTC.

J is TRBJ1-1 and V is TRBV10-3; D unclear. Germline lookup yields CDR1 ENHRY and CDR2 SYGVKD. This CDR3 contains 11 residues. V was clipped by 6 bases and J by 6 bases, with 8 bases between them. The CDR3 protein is CAIRENAEAFF. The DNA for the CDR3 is TGTGCCATCAGGGAGAATGCTGAAGCTTTCTTT.

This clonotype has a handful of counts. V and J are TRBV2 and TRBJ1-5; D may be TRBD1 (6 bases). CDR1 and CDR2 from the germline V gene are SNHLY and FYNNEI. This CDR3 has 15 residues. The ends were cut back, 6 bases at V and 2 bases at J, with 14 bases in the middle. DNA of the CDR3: TGTGCCAGCAGGGGGACATCGCGGGGCAATCAGCCCCAGCATTTT. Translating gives CASRGTSRGNQPQHF.

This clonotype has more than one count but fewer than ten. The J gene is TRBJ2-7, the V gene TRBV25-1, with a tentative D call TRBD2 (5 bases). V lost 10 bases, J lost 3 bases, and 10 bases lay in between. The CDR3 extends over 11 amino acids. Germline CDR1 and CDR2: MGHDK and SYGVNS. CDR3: CATHAGYEQYF. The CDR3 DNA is TGTGCCACCCATGCGGGCTACGAGCAGTACTTC.